Listed below are T cell receptor beta chains from one sample, sequenced in a study of T cell repertoires in cytomegalovirus infection. TCRdb passed the reads through MiXCR, listing each CDR3 protein once. Among about 250,000 distinct CDR3 sequences listed, about a sixth were seen once. Sequencing input: CD8+ T cells from PBMCs. Receptors originate from a human donor in good health (CMV status not recorded). Some clones in this sample may be carry-over from other donors' samples. CDR3s include the opening cysteine and the closing phenylalanine or tryptophan. Fields, in order: D gene, J gene, V gene, clone size, CDR3 protein, CDR3 DNA. The D gene is left open where the match is weak. Size is omitted from some rows. Given values are once, few, many or a class for expanded clones.

>.|TRBJ1-5|TRBV28|.
CASSLWQNSNQPQHF
TGTGCCAGCAGTTTATGGCAGAATAGCAATCAGCCCCAGCATTTT
>.|TRBJ2-1|TRBV4-1|few
CASSQGVNEQFF
TGCGCCAGCAGCCAGGGGGTCAATGAGCAGTTCTTC
>.|TRBJ1-5|TRBV7-8|many
CASSLAYQNQPQHF
TGTGCCAGCAGCTTAGCCTATCAGAATCAGCCCCAGCATTTT
>TRBD2|TRBJ2-7|TRBV7-9|many
CASSVGLATESYEQYF
TGTGCCAGCAGCGTGGGACTAGCGACTGAATCCTACGAGCAGTACTTC
>.|TRBJ2-3|TRBV7-3|.
CASRTTFEGTDTQYF
TGTGCCAGCAGGACGACATTTGAAGGCACAGATACGCAGTATTTT
>.|TRBJ1-5|TRBV19|.
CASSIAGHRSNQPQHF
TGTGCCAGTAGTATAGCGGGACACCGTAGCAATCAGCCCCAGCATTTT
>TRBD2|TRBJ2-5|TRBV7-2|many
CASSLLPGGRETQYF
TGTGCCAGCAGCTTACTCCCGGGGGGGCGAGAGACCCAGTACTTC
>.|TRBJ1-5|TRBV7-2|many
CASSSEAGVLYSNQPQHF
TGTGCCAGCAGCTCGGAGGCAGGGGTTCTCTATAGCAATCAGCCCCAGCATTTT
>TRBD2|TRBJ2-7|TRBV27|few
CASSWRLAGYEQYF
TGTGCCAGCAGTTGGAGACTAGCGGGGTACGAGCAGTACTTC
>.|TRBJ2-2|TRBV7-9|.
CASSPATGGNTGELFF
TGTGCCAGCAGCCCTGCGACGGGCGGGAACACCGGGGAGCTGTTTTTT
>.|TRBJ2-5|TRBV5-4|.
CASSLGADQETQYF
TGTGCCAGCAGCTTGGGGGCGGACCAAGAGACCCAGTACTTC
>TRBD2|TRBJ2-2|TRBV7-6|few
CASSPRVAGANTGELFF
TGTGCCAGCAGCCCTCGTGTGGCGGGAGCGAACACCGGGGAGCTGTTTTTT
>.|TRBJ2-1|TRBV28|many
CASSPQENSYNEQFF
TGTGCCAGCAGCCCCCAGGAAAACTCCTACAATGAGCAGTTCTTC
>.|TRBJ2-7|TRBV29-1|few
CSVEVSGASYEQYF
TGCAGCGTTGAAGTCAGTGGGGCCTCCTACGAGCAGTACTTC
>.|TRBJ1-1|TRBV25-1|few
CASSEMGNTEAFF
TGTGCCAGCAGTGAGATGGGGAACACTGAAGCTTTCTTT
>TRBD1|TRBJ1-6|TRBV11-2|few
CASSSSRQGAIGSPLHF
TGTGCCAGCAGCTCCTCTAGACAGGGGGCGATCGGTTCACCCCTCCACTTT
>.|TRBJ1-4|TRBV28|few
CASSLGVQTLGTNEKLFF
TGTGCCAGCAGTTTGGGTGTACAAACACTGGGAACTAATGAAAAACTGTTTTTT
>.|TRBJ2-3|TRBV19|.
CASSTRVFPPDTQYF
TGTGCCAGTAGTACCCGAGTATTTCCCCCAGATACGCAGTATTTT
>TRBD2|TRBJ2-3|TRBV7-9|.
CASSYLGRGGTDTQYF
TGTGCCAGCAGCTATCTGGGACGGGGGGGCACAGATACGCAGTATTTT
>.|TRBJ2-4|TRBV6-1|many
CASSEILGTQNIQYF
TGTGCCAGCAGTGAAATTCTCGGGACACAAAACATTCAGTACTTC
>TRBD2|TRBJ2-5|TRBV7-2|many
CASSWDYSGEDQETQYF
TGTGCCAGCAGCTGGGACTATAGCGGGGAAGACCAAGAGACCCAGTACTTC
>TRBD1|TRBJ1-2|TRBV11-2|many
CASSLDGTGVPYTF
TGTGCCAGCAGCTTAGATGGGACAGGGGTCCCCTACACCTTC
>TRBD1|TRBJ2-1|TRBV20-1|few
CSATFRDRVYNEQFF
TGCAGTGCAACATTCCGGGACAGGGTATACAATGAGCAGTTCTTC
>TRBD1|TRBJ2-5|TRBV2|.
CASSGGQGRETQYF
TGTGCCAGCAGTGGGGGACAGGGGAGGGAGACCCAGTACTTC
>.|TRBJ2-2|TRBV7-9|many
CASTSFTTGELFF
TGTGCCAGCACCTCATTTACCACCGGGGAGCTGTTTTTT
>TRBD1|TRBJ1-4|TRBV6-1|.
CASSFRDRNEKLFF
TGTGCCAGCAGCTTCCGGGACAGAAATGAAAAACTGTTTTTT
>.|TRBJ1-2|TRBV7-9|few
CANSSGLRNYGYTF
TGTGCCAACAGCTCGGGACTTCGGAACTATGGCTACACCTTC